Shown below are 24 T cell receptor beta chains from a single sample sequenced in a study of identical twins. TCRdb used MiXCR to reprocess the 5' RACE reads, holding one entry per CDR3 protein. The sample shows 1.5 million to 2 million distinct CDR3 sequences, more than 30% of them seen only once. The source material was cord blood. The receptors stem from a newborn girl in good health.

The V and J genes are TRBV18 and TRBJ2-1; D is perhaps TRBD2 (6 bases). Trimming left V 0 bases short and J 9 bases short, with 9 bases between. The CDR3 loop spans 13 amino acids. Looked up from germline, CDR1 is KGHSH and CDR2 is LQKENI. DNA for the CDR3: TGTGCCAGCTCACCACCGCGGGGCGGTGAGCAGTTCTTC. Its translation: CASSPPRGGEQFF.

This clonotype was detected only a few times. The CDR3 DNA follows: TGCGCCAGCAGCTTTCCGGGACTAGCGGGGGGCGAGCAGTTCTTC. The encoded protein is CASSFPGLAGGEQFF. The chain recombines TRBV5-1 with TRBJ2-1, with TRBD2 matching 15 bases. Germline CDR1 reads SGHRS; CDR2 reads YFSETQ. V shed 2 bases and J 10 bases; nucleotides not matched to a gene: 4. This CDR3 comprises 15 residues.

This clonotype turned up a few times. The chain links TRBV27 to TRBJ1-2, with D unclear. CDR3 length equals 15 residues. The V gene's germline CDR1 is MNHEY and CDR2 SMNVEV (reference sequence). The germline V and J ends were trimmed by 4 bases and 7 bases, with 19 bases remaining between them. The CDR3 DNA sequence: TGTGCCAGCAGTTCATTTAGGGAGGGTTTGGGTGGCTACACCTTC. Encoded protein: CASSSFREGLGGYTF.

The gene calls are TRBV7-2 and TRBJ2-1, with 7 nucleotides matching TRBD2. After removal of 4 bases from V and 4 bases from J, the junction contained 7 bases not matched to a gene. The CDR3 length is 15 residues. CDR1 is SGHTA and CDR2 is FQGNSA in the germline V gene. The CDR3 is CASSSRDYPYNEQFF. CDR3 sequence (DNA): TGTGCCAGCAGCTCCCGGGACTACCCGTACAATGAGCAGTTCTTC.

The chain carries TRBV7-2 and TRBJ2-7; 7 nucleotides agree with TRBD1. The CDR3 sequence is 20 residues long. Germline V gene sequence: CDR1 SGHTA, CDR2 FQGNSA. V was pared by 1 base and J by 0 bases, with 18 bases of the junction left unmatched. The CDR3 coding sequence is TGTGCCAGCAGCTTAGGATGGGGAGATTCCCGGGACAGTACCTCCTACGAGCAGTACTTC. This translates into CASSLGWGDSRDSTSYEQYF.

The chain links TRBV10-2 to TRBJ1-5; D remains ambiguous. V lost 4 bases and J 0 bases, leaving 10 bases between the germline ends. The CDR3 has 15 amino acids. Per germline, CDR1 WSHSY and CDR2 SAAADI. This chain's CDR3 is CASSGKQISNQPQHF. The CDR3, as DNA: TGCGCCAGCAGTGGCAAACAAATTAGCAATCAGCCCCAGCATTTT.

V usage is TRBV28 and J usage is TRBJ2-1, with 9 bases identical to TRBD2. TRBJ2-7 matches the DNA end more closely, so the J call is doubtful. This CDR3 is 15 amino acids long. Germline V gives CDR1 MDHEN, CDR2 SYDVKM. Written as DNA, the CDR3 is TGTGCCAGCAGACCTCCGGGACTAGCCTACAATGAGCAGTACTTC. Translating gives CASRPPGLAYNEQYF.

The chain is built from TRBV28 and TRBJ2-7; 10 nucleotides agree with TRBD1. This CDR3 comprises 16 residues. The ends lost 6 bases at V and 3 bases at J; junction bases unmatched: 11. Germline loops: CDR1 MDHEN, CDR2 SYDVKM. CDR3 protein: CASRSFGTGEDYEQYF. Written as DNA, the CDR3 is TGTGCCAGCAGGAGTTTCGGGACAGGGGAGGACTACGAGCAGTACTTC.

The chain employs TRBV14 and TRBJ2-1; D possibly corresponds to TRBD2 (6 bases). Trimming cost V 4 bases and J 8 bases, with 21 bases left between them. CDR1 and CDR2 (germline): SGHDN, FVKESK. This CDR3 comprises 16 residues. In nucleotides, the CDR3 is TGTGCCAGCAGCCGATCCCGGGACTTCCGAGTGGATGAGCAGTTCTTC. It specifies CASSRSRDFRVDEQFF.

The genes are TRBV20-1 and TRBJ2-2, with D unresolved. Trimming shortened V by 7 bases and J by 6 bases, and 15 bases separated the two germline ends. The CDR3 is 13 residues long. Germline CDR1 is DFQATT and CDR2 is SNEGSKA (reference sequence). The CDR3 nucleotides are TGCAGTGGTACTAACCCCGGACCCGGGGAGCTGTTTTTT. This gives the protein CSGTNPGPGELFF.

This clonotype was picked up a small number of times. The chain is built from TRBV6-6 and TRBJ1-1, with a weak D call TRBD1 (6 bases). The V end lost 4 bases, the J end lost 8 bases, and 11 bases lay between the germline ends. Per germline, CDR1 MNHNY and CDR2 SVGAGI (reference sequence). There are 12 residues in the CDR3. CDR3 in amino acids: CASSWTQGEAFF. The DNA for the CDR3 is TGTGCCAGCAGTTGGACACAGGGAGAAGCTTTCTTT.

V gene TRBV28 combines with J gene TRBJ2-4; TRBD2 matches 10 bases. The tail of the sequence fits TRBJ2-7 better, so the J call may be wrong. There are 16 residues in the CDR3. Germline V CDR1 and CDR2: MDHEN, SYDVKM. The DNA of the CDR3 is TGTGCCAGCAGGCAAGCCCTCACTAGCGGGATATACGAGCAGTACTTC. As protein: CASRQALTSGIYEQYF.

This clonotype has a handful of counts. V and J are TRBV27 and TRBJ1-2, with 7 positions matching TRBD1. Losses at the gene ends were 6 bases for V and 8 bases for J; bases not matched to a gene: 12. The CDR3 sequence is 14 residues long. Germline V gene data show CDR1 as MNHEY and CDR2 as SMNVEV (reference sequence). The CDR3 DNA reads TGTGCCAGCAGCTACGACAGGGCATTTAGGGGCTACACCTTC. Its protein is CASSYDRAFRGYTF.

With respect to this clonotype: The conserved phenylalanine or tryptophan is not found at the CDR3 terminus, so this likely reflects a read error. The rearrangement joins TRBV28 to TRBJ2-6; D is ambiguous. The CDR3 spans 13 residues. Trimming cost V 2 bases and J 3 bases, with 2 bases left between them. Per the germline V gene, CDR1 is MDHEN and CDR2 is SYDVKM. The DNA for the CDR3 is TGTGCCAGCAGTTTACGTGGGGCCAACGTCCTGACTTAC. Its protein product is CASSLRGANVLTY.

This sequence joins TRBV2 and TRBJ2-3, with D uncertain. Germline CDR1 SNHLY, CDR2 FYNNEI. The CDR3 is made up of 14 amino acids. Deletions cut 0 bases from V and 4 bases from J, with 8 bases between. The CDR3 sequence: CASSEAHYADTQYF. CDR3 nucleotide sequence: TGTGCCAGCAGTGAAGCCCACTACGCAGATACGCAGTATTTT.

The chain carries TRBV10-3 and TRBJ2-5; perhaps TRBD2 as D (5 bases). The DNA end favors TRBJ2-1, so the J call may be wrong. The CDR3 contains 12 residues. The germline V gene encodes CDR1 ENHRY and CDR2 SYGVKD. Here the CDR3 reads CAIPAGQETQFF. The CDR3 DNA is TGTGCCATCCCGGCGGGCCAAGAGACCCAGTTCTTC.

This chain joins TRBV10-3 and TRBJ2-1, with D possibly TRBD1 on 6 matching bases. V was trimmed by 2 bases and J by 10 bases, leaving 6 bases between them. Germline V gene data show CDR1 as ENHRY and CDR2 as SYGVKD. CDR3 size: 11 residues. The CDR3, as DNA: TGTGCCATCAGTGAGACAGGGGAGCAGTTCTTC. This sequence encodes CAISETGEQFF.

This clonotype was observed a handful of times. This chain links TRBV3-1 with TRBJ1-4; TRBD1 matches at 7 bases. Trimming removed 2 bases from V and 2 bases from J; junction bases left unmatched: 8. This CDR3 comprises 17 residues. Germline-derived CDR1 and CDR2 are LGHDT and YNNKEL (reference sequence). CDR3 protein: CASSQPGTVLTNEKLFF. In nucleotides, the CDR3 is TGTGCCAGCAGCCAACCCGGGACAGTTCTTACTAATGAAAAACTGTTTTTT.

The chain links TRBV7-9 to TRBJ2-7; tentative D call: TRBD2 (5 bases). Per the germline V gene, CDR1 is SEHNR and CDR2 is FQNEAQ (reference sequence). The CDR3 covers 15 residues. The germline V and J ends were trimmed by 0 bases and 4 bases, with 13 bases remaining between them. The CDR3 loop reads CASSLAKTGWYEQYF. The DNA of the CDR3 is TGTGCCAGCAGCTTAGCAAAAACGGGATGGTACGAGCAGTACTTC.

This clonotype turned up a few times. The V gene is TRBV27, the J gene TRBJ2-1; D perhaps matches TRBD2 (6 bases). The germline V gene has CDR1 MNHEY and CDR2 SMNVEV (reference sequence). This CDR3 has 16 residues. V was shortened by 5 bases and J by 0 bases, with 14 bases between the two germline ends. CDR3 sequence: CASSHIAALSYNEQFF. DNA of the CDR3: TGTGCCAGCAGTCATATAGCGGCCCTCTCCTACAATGAGCAGTTCTTC.

With regard to this clonotype: The junction and the germline gene differ at one end; a read error may be behind it. The V call is TRBV7-9, the J call TRBJ1-4, with D perhaps matching TRBD1 (6 bases). This CDR3 has 13 amino acids. Germline V gene sequence: CDR1 SEHNR, CDR2 FQNEAQ (reference sequence). DNA of the CDR3: TGTGCCAGCAGCGACAGGACTAATGTAAAACTGTTTTTT. This codes for CASSDRTNVKLFF.

The sample holds a few counts of this clonotype. The CDR3 is CASSDLGYTF. The CDR3 region has the DNA TGTGCCAGCAGTGATTTAGGCTACACCTTC. The chain employs TRBV25-1 and TRBJ1-2; D unresolved. Between the trimmed V and J ends, which lost 3 bases and 8 bases, there was a span of 4 bases. This CDR3 is 10 amino acids long. Germline V lookup: CDR1 MGHDK, CDR2 SYGVNS.

This clonotype was seen a handful of times. The genes are TRBV5-1 and TRBJ2-1; 10 nucleotides agree with TRBD2. V trimming: 2 bases; J trimming: 0 bases; junction bases outside the gene matches: 8. The CDR3 has 18 amino acids. The germline gives CDR1 SGHRS, CDR2 YFSETQ. DNA for the CDR3: TGCGCCAGCAGCTTCCCACTCCGACTAGCGGGCTCCTACAATGAGCAGTTCTTC. It translates to CASSFPLRLAGSYNEQFF.

Many counts were recorded for this clonotype. V is TRBV25-1 and J is TRBJ2-7, with 13 bases aligning to TRBD2. The CDR3 has 14 residues. Unmatched junction bases numbered 2, after V lost 5 bases and J lost 4 bases. Germline loops: CDR1 MGHDK, CDR2 SYGVNS. The CDR3 nucleotides are TGTGCCAGCAGTCGGACTAGCGGGAGATACGAGCAGTACTTC. Translation: CASSRTSGRYEQYF.